This entry describes one TCR beta chain. The entry originates in a study of blood T cell repertoires in COVID-19. Participant ages covered roughly 18 to 89 years across 20 to 30 US areas. Recovered participants had two consecutive negative NP/OP PCR tests, healthcare professional clearance, or symptom resolution. CDR3 length: 14 amino acids. Per germline, CDR1 GTSNPN and CDR2 SVGIG (reference sequence). As originally analysed: Estimates of nucleated cell counts were drawn from the amplification of reference gene primers. Method: immunoSEQ multiplex PCR; TCRdb's copy keeps in-frame clones and lacks some. Clonal size and the V and J genes are those of that table, whereas D and trimming came from the DNA. The sample consists of around 130,000 clones, roughly 84% of them appearing once.

V gene TRBV30 combines with J gene TRBJ1-2; 8 nucleotides match TRBD1. The receptor was isolated from a woman under 40 who had recovered from COVID-19. Sequenced sample: PBMCs or T cells enriched from blood (not recorded which). CDR3 residues: CARRALDRDYGYTF. The DNA for the CDR3 is TGTGCTAGGAGGGCCTTGGACAGGGACTATGGCTACACCTTC.